The TCR beta chain described here comes from a study of T cell changes during pregnancy in multiple sclerosis. Details on this clone: This sample includes further DNA sequences coding for the same CDR3.

Method: immunoSEQ multiplex PCR; TCRdb's copy keeps in-frame clones and lacks some. The data hold tens of thousands of clones, with roughly 93% observed a single time. The germline V gene encodes CDR1 WNHNN and CDR2 SYGVQD (reference sequence). CDR3 length: 14 amino acids. The ends lost 0 bases at V and 4 bases at J; junction bases unmatched: 1. The sequence was obtained from a female donor with multiple sclerosis, enrolled in a pregnancy study. V is TRBV10-1 and J is TRBJ1-1, with 8 bases fitting TRBD1. The sequencing here drew on peripheral blood, taken in the third trimester of pregnancy. This CDR3 is CASSESTGGTEAFF. Written as DNA, the CDR3 is TGCGCCAGCAGTGAGTCCACAGGGGGCACTGAAGCTTTCTTT.